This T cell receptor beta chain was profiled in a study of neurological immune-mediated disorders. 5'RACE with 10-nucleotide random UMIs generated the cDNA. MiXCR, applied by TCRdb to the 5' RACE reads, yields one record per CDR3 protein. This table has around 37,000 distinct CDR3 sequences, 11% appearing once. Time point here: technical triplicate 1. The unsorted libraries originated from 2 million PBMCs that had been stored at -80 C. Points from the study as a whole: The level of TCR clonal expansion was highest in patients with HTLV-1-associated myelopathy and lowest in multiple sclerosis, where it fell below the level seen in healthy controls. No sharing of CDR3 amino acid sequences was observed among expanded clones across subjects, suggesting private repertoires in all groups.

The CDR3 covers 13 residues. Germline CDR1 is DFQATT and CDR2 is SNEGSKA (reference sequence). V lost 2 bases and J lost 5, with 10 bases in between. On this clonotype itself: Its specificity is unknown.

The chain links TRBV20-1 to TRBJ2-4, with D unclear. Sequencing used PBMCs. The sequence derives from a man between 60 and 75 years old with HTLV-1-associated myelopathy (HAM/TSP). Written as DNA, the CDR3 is TGCAGTGCTAGATCCGGACCGCAAAACATTCAGTACTTC. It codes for CSARSGPQNIQYF.